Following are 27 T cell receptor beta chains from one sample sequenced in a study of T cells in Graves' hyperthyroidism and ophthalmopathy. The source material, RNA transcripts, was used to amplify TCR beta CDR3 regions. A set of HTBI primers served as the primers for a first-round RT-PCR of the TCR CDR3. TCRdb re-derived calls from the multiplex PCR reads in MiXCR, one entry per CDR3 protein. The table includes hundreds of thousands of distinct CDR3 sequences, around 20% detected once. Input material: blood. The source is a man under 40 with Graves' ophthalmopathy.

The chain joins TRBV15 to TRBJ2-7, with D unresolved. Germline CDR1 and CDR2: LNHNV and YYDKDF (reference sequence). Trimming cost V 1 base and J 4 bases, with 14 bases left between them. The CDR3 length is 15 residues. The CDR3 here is CATSRGFTDEYEQYF. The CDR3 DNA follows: TGTGCCACCAGCAGAGGTTTCACTGATGAATACGAGCAGTACTTC.

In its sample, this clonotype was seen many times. The CDR3 nucleotides are TGTGCCAGCAGCCCGACAGCGGGAGGGCTCGAGCAGTACTTC. This gives the protein CASSPTAGGLEQYF. The chain links TRBV7-6 to TRBJ2-7, with 10 bases aligning to TRBD2. The CDR3 is 14 residues long. Germline V CDR1 and CDR2: SGHVS, FNYEAQ. The junction had 7 bases not matched to a gene; V was cut back by 5 bases and J by 6 bases.

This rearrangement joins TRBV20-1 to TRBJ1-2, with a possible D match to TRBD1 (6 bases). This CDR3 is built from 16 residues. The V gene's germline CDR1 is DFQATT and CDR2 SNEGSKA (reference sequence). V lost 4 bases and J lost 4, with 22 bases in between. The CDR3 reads CSAISLQFTRGYGYTF. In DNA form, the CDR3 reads TGCAGTGCTATATCCCTTCAGTTCACCAGGGGCTATGGCTACACCTTC.

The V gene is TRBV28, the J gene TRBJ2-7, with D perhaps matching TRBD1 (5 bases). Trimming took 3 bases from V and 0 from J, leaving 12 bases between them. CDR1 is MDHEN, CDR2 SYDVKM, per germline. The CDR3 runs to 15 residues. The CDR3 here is CASSFVPGISYEQYF. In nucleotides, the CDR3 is TGTGCCAGCAGTTTTGTGCCAGGGATCTCCTACGAGCAGTACTTC. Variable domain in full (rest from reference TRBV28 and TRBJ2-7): DVKVTQSSRYLVKRTGEKVFLECVQDMDHENMFWYRQDPGLGLRLIYFSYDVKMKEKGDIPEGYSVSREKKERFSLILESASTNQTSMYLCASSFVPGISYEQYFGPGTRLTVT.

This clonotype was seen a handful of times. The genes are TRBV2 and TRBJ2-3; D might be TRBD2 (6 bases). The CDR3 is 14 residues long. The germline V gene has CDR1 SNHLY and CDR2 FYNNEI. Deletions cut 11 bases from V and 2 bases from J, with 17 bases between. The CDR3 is CAGCGTFDTDTQYF. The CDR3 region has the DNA TGTGCCGGGTGCGGGACCTTCGACACAGATACGCAGTATTTT.

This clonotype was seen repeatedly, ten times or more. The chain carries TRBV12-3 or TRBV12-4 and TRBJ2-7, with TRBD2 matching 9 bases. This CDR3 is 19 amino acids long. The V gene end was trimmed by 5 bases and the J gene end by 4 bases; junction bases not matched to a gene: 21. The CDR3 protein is CASSPTGWDTAGGPYEQYF. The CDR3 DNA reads TGTGCCAGCAGTCCGACCGGGTGGGATACGGCGGGAGGGCCTTACGAGCAGTACTTC.

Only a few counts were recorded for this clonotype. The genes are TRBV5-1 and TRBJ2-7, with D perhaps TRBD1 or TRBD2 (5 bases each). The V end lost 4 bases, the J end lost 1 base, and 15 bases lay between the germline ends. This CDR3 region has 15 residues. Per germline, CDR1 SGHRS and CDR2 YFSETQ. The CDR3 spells CASSVFPGQSYEQYF. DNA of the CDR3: TGCGCCAGCAGCGTATTCCCGGGGCAGTCCTACGAGCAGTACTTC.

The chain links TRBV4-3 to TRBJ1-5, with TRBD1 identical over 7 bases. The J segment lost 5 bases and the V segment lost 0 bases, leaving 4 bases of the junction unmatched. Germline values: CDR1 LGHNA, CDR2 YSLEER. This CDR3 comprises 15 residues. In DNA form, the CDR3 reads TGCGCCAGCAGCCAAGACCGGGACAGCTATCAGCCCCAGCATTTT. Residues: CASSQDRDSYQPQHF.

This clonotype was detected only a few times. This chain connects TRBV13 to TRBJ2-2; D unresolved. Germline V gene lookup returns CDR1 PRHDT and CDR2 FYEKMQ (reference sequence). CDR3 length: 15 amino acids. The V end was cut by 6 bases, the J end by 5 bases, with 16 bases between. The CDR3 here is CASSGFPGGTGELFF. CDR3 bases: TGTGCCAGCAGTGGCTTTCCGGGTGGGACCGGGGAGCTGTTTTTT.

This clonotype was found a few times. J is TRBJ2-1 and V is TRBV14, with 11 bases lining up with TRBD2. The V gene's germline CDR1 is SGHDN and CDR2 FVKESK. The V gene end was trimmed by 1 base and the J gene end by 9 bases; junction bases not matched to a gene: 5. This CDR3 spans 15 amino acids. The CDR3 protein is CASSQGTSGGSEQFF. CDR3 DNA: TGTGCCAGCAGCCAAGGCACTAGCGGGGGTAGTGAGCAGTTCTTC.

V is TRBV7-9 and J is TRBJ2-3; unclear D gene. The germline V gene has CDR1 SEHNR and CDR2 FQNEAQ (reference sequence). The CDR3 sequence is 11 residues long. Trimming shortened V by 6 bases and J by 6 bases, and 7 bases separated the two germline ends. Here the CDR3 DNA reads TGTGCCAGCAGGGCCAGGGATACGCAGTATTTT. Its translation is CASRARDTQYF.

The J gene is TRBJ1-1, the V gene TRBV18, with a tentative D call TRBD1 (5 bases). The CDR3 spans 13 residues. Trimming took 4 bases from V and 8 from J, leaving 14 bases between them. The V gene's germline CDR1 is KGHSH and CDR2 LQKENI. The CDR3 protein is CASSRTGGGEAFF. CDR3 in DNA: TGTGCCAGCTCACGCACCGGTGGGGGAGAAGCTTTCTTT.

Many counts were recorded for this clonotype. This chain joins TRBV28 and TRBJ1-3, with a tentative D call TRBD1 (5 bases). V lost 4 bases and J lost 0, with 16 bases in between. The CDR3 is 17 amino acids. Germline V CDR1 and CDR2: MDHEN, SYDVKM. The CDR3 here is CASSSILRVISGNTIYF. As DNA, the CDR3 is TGTGCCAGCAGTTCTATCCTCAGGGTAATCTCTGGAAACACCATATATTTT.

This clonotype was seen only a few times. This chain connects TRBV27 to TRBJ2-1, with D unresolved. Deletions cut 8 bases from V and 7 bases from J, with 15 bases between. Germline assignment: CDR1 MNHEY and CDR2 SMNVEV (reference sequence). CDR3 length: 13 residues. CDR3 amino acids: CASGPPLGNEQFF. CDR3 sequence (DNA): TGTGCCAGCGGTCCGCCTTTGGGGAATGAGCAGTTCTTC.

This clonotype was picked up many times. CDR3 amino acids: CASSARVNEQFF. The CDR3 nucleotides are TGTGCCAGCAGTGCGAGGGTCAATGAGCAGTTCTTC. This sequence joins TRBV2 and TRBJ2-1, with TRBD2 as a possible D gene (5 bases). V dropped 4 bases and J dropped 6 bases, with 7 bases sitting between them. The CDR3 length is 12 residues. From germline, CDR1 is SNHLY and CDR2 FYNNEI.

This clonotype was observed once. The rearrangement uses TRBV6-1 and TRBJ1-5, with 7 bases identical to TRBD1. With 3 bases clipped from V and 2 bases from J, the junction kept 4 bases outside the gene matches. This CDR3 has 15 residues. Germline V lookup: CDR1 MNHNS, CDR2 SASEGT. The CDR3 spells CASSDTGAGNQPQHF. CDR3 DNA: TGTGCCAGCAGTGACACAGGGGCGGGCAATCAGCCCCAGCATTTT.

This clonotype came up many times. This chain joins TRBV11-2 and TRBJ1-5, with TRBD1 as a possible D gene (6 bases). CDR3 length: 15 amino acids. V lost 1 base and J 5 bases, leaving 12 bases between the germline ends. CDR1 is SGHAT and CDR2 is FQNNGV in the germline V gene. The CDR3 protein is CASSLGVQGYQPQHF. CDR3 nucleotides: TGTGCCAGCAGCTTAGGAGTGCAGGGGTATCAGCCCCAGCATTTT.

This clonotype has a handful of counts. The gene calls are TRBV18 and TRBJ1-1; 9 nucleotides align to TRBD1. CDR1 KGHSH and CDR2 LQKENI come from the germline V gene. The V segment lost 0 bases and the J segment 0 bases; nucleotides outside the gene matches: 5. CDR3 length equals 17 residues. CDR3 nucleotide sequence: TGTGCCAGCTCACCACCCCGGGGACAGGGTGTGAACACTGAAGCTTTCTTT. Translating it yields CASSPPRGQGVNTEAFF.

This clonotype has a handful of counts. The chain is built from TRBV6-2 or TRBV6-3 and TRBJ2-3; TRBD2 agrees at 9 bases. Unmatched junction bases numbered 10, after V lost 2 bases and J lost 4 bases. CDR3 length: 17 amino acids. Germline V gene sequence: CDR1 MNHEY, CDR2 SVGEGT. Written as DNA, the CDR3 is TGTGCCAGCAGTTACCCTATCATGGGACTAGCCGCAGATACGCAGTATTTT. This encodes CASSYPIMGLAADTQYF.

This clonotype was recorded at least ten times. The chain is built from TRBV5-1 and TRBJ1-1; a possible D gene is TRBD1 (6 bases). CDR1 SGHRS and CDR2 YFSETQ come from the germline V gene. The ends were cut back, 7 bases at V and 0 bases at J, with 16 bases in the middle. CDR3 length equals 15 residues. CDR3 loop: CASGDGQTLNTEAFF. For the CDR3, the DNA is TGCGCCAGCGGGGACGGACAGACCTTGAACACTGAAGCTTTCTTT.

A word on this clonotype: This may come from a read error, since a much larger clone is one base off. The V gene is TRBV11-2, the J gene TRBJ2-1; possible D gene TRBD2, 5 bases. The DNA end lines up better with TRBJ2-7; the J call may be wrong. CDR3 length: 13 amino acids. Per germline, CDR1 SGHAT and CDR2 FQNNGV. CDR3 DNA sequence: TGTGCCAGCAGCTACAGCGGCTACAATGAGCAGTACTTC. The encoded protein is CASSYSGYNEQYF.

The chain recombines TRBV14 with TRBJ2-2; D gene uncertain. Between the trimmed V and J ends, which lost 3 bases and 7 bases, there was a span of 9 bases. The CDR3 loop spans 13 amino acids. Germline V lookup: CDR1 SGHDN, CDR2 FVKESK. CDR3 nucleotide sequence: TGTGCCAGCAGCCAGAACCAAGGCGGGGAGCTGTTTTTT. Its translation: CASSQNQGGELFF.

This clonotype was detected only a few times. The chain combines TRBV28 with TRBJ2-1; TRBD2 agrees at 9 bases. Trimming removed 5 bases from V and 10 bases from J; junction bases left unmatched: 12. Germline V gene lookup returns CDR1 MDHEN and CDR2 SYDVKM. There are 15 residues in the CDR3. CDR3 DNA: TGTGCCAGCAGTATAAGCGGGGGGAATGGGCGGGAGCAGTTCTTC. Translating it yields CASSISGGNGREQFF.

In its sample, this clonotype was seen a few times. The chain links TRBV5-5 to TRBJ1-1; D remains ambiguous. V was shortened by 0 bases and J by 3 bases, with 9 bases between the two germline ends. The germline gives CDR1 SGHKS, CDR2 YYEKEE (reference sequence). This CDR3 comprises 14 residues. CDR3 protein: CASSLERADTEAFF. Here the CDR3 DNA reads TGTGCCAGCAGCTTGGAGAGGGCGGACACTGAAGCTTTCTTT.

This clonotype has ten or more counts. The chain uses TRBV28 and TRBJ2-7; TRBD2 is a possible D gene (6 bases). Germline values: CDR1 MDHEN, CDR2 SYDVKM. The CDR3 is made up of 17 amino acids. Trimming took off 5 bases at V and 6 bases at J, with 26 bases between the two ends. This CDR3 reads CASSPPGAGGIFTEQYF. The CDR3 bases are TGTGCCAGCAGTCCGCCGGGAGCTGGGGGGATTTTTACCGAGCAGTACTTC.

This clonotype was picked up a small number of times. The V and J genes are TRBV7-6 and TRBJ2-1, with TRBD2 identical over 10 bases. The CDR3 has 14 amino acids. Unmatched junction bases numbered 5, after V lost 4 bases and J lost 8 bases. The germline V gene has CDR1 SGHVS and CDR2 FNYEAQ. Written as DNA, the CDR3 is TGTGCCAGCAGCTCGCCTAGCGGGAGAGATGAGCAGTTCTTC. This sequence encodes CASSSPSGRDEQFF.

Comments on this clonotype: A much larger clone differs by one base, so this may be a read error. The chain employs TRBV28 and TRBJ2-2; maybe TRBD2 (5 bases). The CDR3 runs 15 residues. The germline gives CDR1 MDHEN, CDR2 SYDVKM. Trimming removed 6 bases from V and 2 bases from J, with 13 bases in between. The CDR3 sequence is CASSHTRVNTGELFF. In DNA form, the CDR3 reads TGTGCCAGCAGCCATACTAGGGTTAACACCGGGGAGCTGTTTTTT.